The clone carrying this T cell receptor (beta chain) was seen once. Compared with germline, one end of the junction differs, possibly owing to a read error. Additional DNA sequences in this sample encode the identical CDR3. CDR1 and CDR2 (germline): SGHRS, YFSETQ. The CDR3 consists of 15 residues. The assay was immunoSEQ multiplex PCR, and TCRdb's table has in-frame clones only and misses some. The table includes about 31,000 clones, 97% detected once. These data come from a study of T cells in tuberculosis. The V call is TRBV5-1, the J call TRBJ1-1; tentatively, D is TRBD1 (6 bases). The sequenced sample was PBMCs. The receptor's source is a donor between 10 and 35 years old with latent tuberculosis or without tuberculosis infection. CDR3 in DNA: TGCGCCAGCAGCTCGACAGGCGTTCGGGACACTGAAGCCTTCTTT. Amino acids: CASSSTGVRDTEAFF.